Below, 13 T cell receptor beta chains from the same sample are listed, as sequenced in a study of T cells in Graves' hyperthyroidism and ophthalmopathy (dated by TCRdb to the late 2010s). Library method: multiplex PCR. TCRdb shows the sequencer as Illumina HiSeq 2000. The TCR beta CDR3 regions were amplified from the RNA transcripts. A first-round RT-PCR of the TCR CDR3 used the HTBI primer set with the Qiagen OneStep RT-PCR kit. TCRdb itself trimmed the public reads at Q25 with fastp, ran MiXCR and retained productive beta chains. Every entry covers one CDR3 protein and lists the most common genes and DNA from its rows. The sample table holds 330,000 or so distinct CDR3 sequences, of which 18% were seen once. The top ten clones comprise roughly a sixth of the sample. The sample taken for sequencing was blood. The receptors shown here come from a woman aged 40 to 50 with Graves' ophthalmopathy.

Many counts were recorded for this clonotype. The chain has TRBV24-1 and TRBJ2-2, with unresolved D. This CDR3 is 13 amino acids long. The germline V gene has CDR1 KGHDR and CDR2 SFDVKD. V lost 0 bases and J lost 9, with 7 bases in between. This CDR3 is CATSDLGVRELFF. CDR3 DNA sequence: TGTGCCACCAGTGATTTGGGGGTCCGGGAGCTGTTTTTT.

This clonotype was found many times. The gene calls are TRBV9 and TRBJ2-5; D gene uncertain. CDR3 size: 14 residues. CDR1 SGDLS and CDR2 YYNGEE come from the germline V gene. Trimming took 0 bases from V and 2 from J, leaving 8 bases between them. CDR3 nucleotide sequence: TGTGCCAGCAGCGTAGGGGCACTTCAAGAGACCCAGTACTTC. Protein product: CASSVGALQETQYF.

This clonotype has just a few counts. This sequence joins TRBV11-3 and TRBJ2-7, with D hard to call. There are 12 residues in the CDR3. The V gene lost 1 base and the J gene lost 4 bases, with 5 bases spanning the gap. The germline V gene has CDR1 SGHNT and CDR2 YENEEA. The CDR3 DNA reads as TGTGCCAGCAGCTTAGTTGATTACGAGCAGTACTTC. It specifies CASSLVDYEQYF.

This clonotype was counted ten times or more. V and J are TRBV29-1 and TRBJ1-1, with a weak D call TRBD1 (6 bases). Looked up from germline, CDR1 is SQVTM and CDR2 is ANQGSEA. This CDR3 region has 13 residues. V was trimmed by 1 base and J by 4 bases, leaving 10 bases between them. The CDR3 is CSVEGLQGTEAFF. CDR3 DNA sequence: TGCAGCGTTGAAGGGTTACAGGGCACTGAAGCTTTCTTT.

This clonotype was picked up many times. The V gene is TRBV30, the J gene TRBJ1-1; D is possibly TRBD1 (5 bases). The V and J ends lost 4 bases and 1 base respectively, with 16 bases between them. This CDR3 is built from 15 residues. CDR1 and CDR2 from the germline V gene are GTSNPN and SVGIG (reference sequence). Here the CDR3 reads CAWTTGVLTNTEAFF. The CDR3, as DNA: TGTGCCTGGACCACGGGGGTTTTGACGAACACTGAAGCTTTCTTT.

The J gene is TRBJ1-2, the V gene TRBV7-8; 9 positions agree with TRBD1. V gave up 5 bases and J gave up 5 bases; unmatched junction bases: 12. Germline CDR1 and CDR2: SGHVS and FQNEAQ. There are 16 residues in the CDR3. CDR3 sequence (DNA): TGTGCCAGCAGCGCATATTCAATGACAGGGGGGTATGGCTACACCTTC. Translating it yields CASSAYSMTGGYGYTF.

Ten or more counts support this clonotype. This sequence joins TRBV28 and TRBJ1-2, with TRBD1 matching over 9 bases. Germline V gene sequence: CDR1 MDHEN, CDR2 SYDVKM. The V and J ends lost 5 bases and 1 base, in that order; junction bases with no gene match: 8. This CDR3 contains 16 residues. CDR3 protein: CASSTRTGELNYGYTF. In DNA, the CDR3 is TGTGCCAGCAGTACAAGGACAGGGGAACTTAACTATGGCTACACCTTC.

The chain employs TRBV9 and TRBJ1-1; D gene unclear. The CDR3 totals 14 residues. The germline CDR1 and CDR2 sequences are SGDLS and YYNGEE. V was clipped by 4 bases and J by 1 base, with 11 bases between them. The CDR3 nucleotides read TGTGCCAGCAGCCCAACCCCTGAGAACACTGAAGCTTTCTTT. Amino acids: CASSPTPENTEAFF.

This clonotype was detected many times. It is likely a read error, because the conserved phenylalanine at the end of the CDR3 is missing. The J gene is TRBJ1-5, the V gene TRBV6-1; D may be TRBD1 (5 bases). The germline CDR1 and CDR2 sequences are MNHNS and SASEGT. The CDR3 extends over 16 amino acids. Trimming stripped 6 bases from V and 2 bases from J, with 17 bases between. CDR3 DNA: TGTGCCAGCAGCCGGGACGGCCTTTTGGGCAATCAGCCCCAGCATCTT. It encodes CASSRDGLLGNQPQHL.

This clonotype was recorded at least ten times. The rearrangement links TRBV28 to TRBJ1-2; D uncertain. This CDR3 has 12 amino acids. Germline CDR1 MDHEN, CDR2 SYDVKM. V lost 7 bases and J 7 bases, leaving 13 bases between the germline ends. The CDR3 loop is CASIPSFGGYTF. The CDR3 DNA sequence: TGTGCCAGCATCCCTAGCTTCGGTGGCTACACCTTC.

The chain carries TRBV6-1 and TRBJ1-1; D remains ambiguous. The CDR3 is made up of 14 amino acids. From germline, CDR1 is MNHNS and CDR2 SASEGT. V lost 5 bases and J 1 base, leaving 11 bases between the germline ends. The CDR3 loop is CASSKGNKNTEAFF. Written as DNA, the CDR3 is TGTGCCAGCAGTAAGGGAAACAAGAACACTGAAGCTTTCTTT.

J is TRBJ2-7 and V is TRBV28, with TRBD1 matching 7 bases. Germline loops: CDR1 MDHEN, CDR2 SYDVKM. The junction had 6 bases not matched to a gene; V was cut back by 4 bases and J by 3 bases. This CDR3 contains 14 residues. The CDR3 DNA reads as TGTGCCAGCAGTTCGTCCCGGGACAGCTACGAGCAGTACTTC. This sequence encodes CASSSSRDSYEQYF.

This clonotype was counted many times. V gene TRBV20-1 combines with J gene TRBJ1-5; tentatively, D is TRBD1 (6 bases). The CDR3 is made up of 14 amino acids. The V gene's germline CDR1 is DFQATT and CDR2 SNEGSKA (reference sequence). The ends were cut back, 1 base at V and 9 bases at J, with 16 bases in the middle. The CDR3 coding sequence is TGCAGTGCTAGAGCCGGGACATCAACCTCGCCCCAGCATTTT. Amino acids: CSARAGTSTSPQHF.